This T cell receptor delta chain was sequenced for a study of γδ T cells in repeated Plasmodium falciparum infection. Gammadelta T cells were flow-sorted from PBMC into Vgamma9/Vdelta2+ and Vdelta2-negative populations for bulk analysis. The germline V gene encodes CDR1 TSWWSYY and CDR2 QGS. This CDR3 has 15 residues. Notes on this clone: Its antigen is not identified. This DNA translates differently at residue 14 from the TCRdb protein, which is that of a much larger clone; a read error is likely, and the protein shown is the DNA's own translation.

Notes on the study in general: Vgamma9/Vdelta2+ T cells showed a stable polyclonal repertoire with shared TCRgamma sequences. One small rural Malian village, predominantly a single ethnic group, supplied the cohort. Waves of new clonotype selection appeared after repeated controlled infections in Vdelta2-negative, largely Vdelta1+, gammadelta T cells.

TRG and TRD sequences were obtained from every sorted gammadelta sample. TCRdb reanalyzed the multiplex PCR reads using CATT. The sample carries roughly 86,000 delta-chain clones, about 1.5% recorded once. No J gene was assigned, while the V gene was called as TRDV1; no check of the table's D call, TRDD3, against the DNA was made. The TCR comes from a pool of human donors (malaria-infected and uninfected, not separated). The sample taken for sequencing was gamma-delta T cells from blood. The CDR3: CALGDHLSSTDKLTF. The DNA for the CDR3 is TGTGCTCTTGGGGATCACCTCAGTTCCACCGATAAACTCACCTTT.